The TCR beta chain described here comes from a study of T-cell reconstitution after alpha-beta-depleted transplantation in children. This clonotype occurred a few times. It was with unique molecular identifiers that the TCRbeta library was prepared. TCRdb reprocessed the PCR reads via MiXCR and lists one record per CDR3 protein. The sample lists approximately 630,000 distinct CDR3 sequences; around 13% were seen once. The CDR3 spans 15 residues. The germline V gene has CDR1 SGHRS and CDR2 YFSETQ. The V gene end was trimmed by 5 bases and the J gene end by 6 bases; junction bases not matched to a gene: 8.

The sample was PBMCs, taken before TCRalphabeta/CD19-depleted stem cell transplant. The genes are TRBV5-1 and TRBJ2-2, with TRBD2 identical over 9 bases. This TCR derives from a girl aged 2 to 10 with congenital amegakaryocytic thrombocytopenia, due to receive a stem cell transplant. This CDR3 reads CASSFWTSASGELFF. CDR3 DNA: TGCGCCAGCAGTTTCTGGACTAGCGCTTCCGGGGAGCTGTTTTTT.